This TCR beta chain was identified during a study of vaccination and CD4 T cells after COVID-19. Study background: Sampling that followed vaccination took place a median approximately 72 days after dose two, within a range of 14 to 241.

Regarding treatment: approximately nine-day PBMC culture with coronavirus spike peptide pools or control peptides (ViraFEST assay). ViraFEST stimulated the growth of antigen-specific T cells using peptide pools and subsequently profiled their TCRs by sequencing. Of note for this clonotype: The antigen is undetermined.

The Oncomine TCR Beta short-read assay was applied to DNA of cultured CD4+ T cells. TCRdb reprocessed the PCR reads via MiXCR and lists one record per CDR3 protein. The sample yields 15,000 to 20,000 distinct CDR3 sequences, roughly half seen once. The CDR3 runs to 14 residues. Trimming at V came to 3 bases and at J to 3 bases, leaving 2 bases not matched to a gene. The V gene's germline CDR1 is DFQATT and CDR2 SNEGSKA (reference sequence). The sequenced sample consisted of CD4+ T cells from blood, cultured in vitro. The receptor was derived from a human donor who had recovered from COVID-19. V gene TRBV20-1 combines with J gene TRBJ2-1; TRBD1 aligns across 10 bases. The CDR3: CSASGQGDYNEQFF. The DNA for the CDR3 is TGCAGTGCTAGCGGACAGGGGGACTACAATGAGCAGTTCTTC.